This TCR beta chain was obtained from a study of molecular identifiers for immune sequencing clone quantification. Study results and caveats: More than 97% of effector molecules, versus under 1% of naive-cell molecules, belonged to clones above 20 RNA copies.

This clonotype was recorded a few times. Its antigen is not identified. It was with previously described methods and listed TCR primers that bulk TCR libraries were made. Using its own MiXCR run on the PCR reads, TCRdb lists one record per CDR3 protein. The top ten hold just over 0.75% of the sample, which has a few hundred thousand distinct CDR3 sequences, roughly 24% seen once. The specimen sequenced was naive CD8+ T cells from blood, with Jurkat cell RNA spiked in. Stated subset: FACS-sorted CD8+CD4-CCR7+CD45RA+ naive T cells. The TCR sequence derives from a human donor in good health. Some libraries in this study had Jurkat cell RNA spiked in.

CDR3 coding DNA: TGCAGCGTTGAGTCAGCCTCAGTACCCTACGAGCAGTACTTC. It yields the protein CSVESASVPYEQYF. The chain couples TRBV29-1 to TRBJ2-7, with D unclear. This CDR3 region has 14 residues. Trimming left V 3 bases short and J 2 bases short, with 14 bases between. In germline, CDR1 is SQVTM, CDR2 ANQGSEA.